One and the same sample provided the 31 T cell receptor beta chains below, sequenced in a study of OX40 agonist ivuxolimab in advanced cancers. Clones were sequenced by immunoSEQ multiplex PCR, and TCRdb holds only the in-frame ones, with some missing. The table lists 30,000 or so clones, 90% of them singletons. This specimen consisted of CD4+ or CD8+ T cells sorted from blood, obtained in a trial of the OX40 agonist ivuxolimab. The receptors stem from an adult with an advanced solid tumor such as melanoma, head and neck, liver or kidney cancer.

V usage is TRBV5-1 and J usage is TRBJ2-7, with TRBD2 matching over 10 bases. V lost 1 base, J lost 6 bases, and 10 bases stayed unmatched. This CDR3 contains 16 residues. Germline lookup yields CDR1 SGHRS and CDR2 YFSETQ. As DNA, the CDR3 is TGCGCCAGCAGCTTGATGGCGGGGACTAGCGTGGTCGAGCAGTACTTC. This codes for CASSLMAGTSVVEQYF.

The chain couples TRBV6-5 to TRBJ2-7, with D perhaps being TRBD1 or TRBD2 (6 bases each). The CDR3 is made up of 14 amino acids. V lost 10 bases and J 4 bases, leaving 20 bases between the germline ends. Germline CDR1 reads MNHEY; CDR2 reads SVGAGI. Here the CDR3 reads CATTRGQGIYEQYF. CDR3 DNA sequence: TGTGCCACCACCCGGGGGCAGGGGATATACGAGCAGTACTTC.

The chain has TRBV27 and TRBJ2-1; tentative D call: TRBD2 (6 bases). Germline V gives CDR1 MNHEY, CDR2 SMNVEV (reference sequence). This CDR3 has 17 residues. Trimming stripped 1 base from V and 0 bases from J, with 13 bases between. The CDR3 bases are TGTGCCAGCAGTTTATATCAGGGACTGAGCTCCTACAATGAGCAGTTCTTC. This sequence encodes CASSLYQGLSSYNEQFF.

Comment on this clone: The sample carries other DNA sequences with the same CDR3. The CDR3 protein is CASSQYRSTGELFF. The CDR3 DNA reads TGTGCCAGCAGCCAGTATAGGTCTACCGGGGAGCTGTTTTTT. This rearrangement joins TRBV14 to TRBJ2-2; D not resolved. CDR1 is SGHDN and CDR2 is FVKESK in the germline V gene. This CDR3 is built from 14 residues. V was pared by 3 bases and J by 5 bases, with 10 bases between.

The V gene is TRBV27, the J gene TRBJ2-7; D is possibly TRBD1 (6 bases). V lost 6 bases, J lost 4 bases, and 13 bases lay in between. Germline CDR1 MNHEY, CDR2 SMNVEV (reference sequence). The CDR3 covers 13 residues. The CDR3 region has the DNA TGTGCCAGCAGCCTAACAGGGAAATACGAGCAGTACTTC. It is translated as CASSLTGKYEQYF.

CDR3 in DNA: TGTGCCAGCAGTCTCAACAGGGGGCTTAACTATGGCTACACCTTC. Translated, it gives CASSLNRGLNYGYTF. The J gene is TRBJ1-2, the V gene TRBV27, with 9 bases matching TRBD1. V shed 5 bases and J 1 base; nucleotides not matched to a gene: 5. CDR1 is MNHEY and CDR2 is SMNVEV in the germline V gene (reference sequence). This CDR3 has 15 residues.

This sequence joins TRBV19 and TRBJ2-1, with 11 positions matching TRBD2. CDR1 and CDR2 from the germline V gene are LNHDA and SQIVND (reference sequence). V was clipped by 9 bases and J by 2 bases; unmatched bases: 6. CDR3 size: 15 residues. The CDR3 loop is CASQIAGGPYNEQFF. In DNA form, the CDR3 reads TGTGCCAGCCAAATAGCGGGAGGGCCCTACAATGAGCAGTTCTTC. Full variable domain (rest looked up from reference TRBV19 and TRBJ2-1): DGGITQSPKYLFRKEGQNVTLSCEQNLNHDAMYWYRQDPGQGLRLIYYSQIVNDFQKGDIAEGYSVSREKKESFPLTVTSAQKNPTAFYLCASQIAGGPYNEQFFGPGTRLTVL.

This sequence joins TRBV21-1 and TRBJ2-5; the D call of TRBD2 is as the table states it, not checked on the DNA. TRBV21-1 is recorded as a pseudogene. The CDR3 sequence is 17 residues long. The CDR3: CASSKLGVSGRRETQYF. CDR3 nucleotide sequence: TGTGCCAGCAGCAAACTTGGTGTAAGCGGGAGACGTGAGACCCAGTACTTC.

This clone has just a few counts. The chain couples TRBV7-9 to TRBJ2-7; 7 bases are a match to TRBD2. Germline V gene sequence: CDR1 SEHNR, CDR2 FQNEAQ (reference sequence). V was clipped by 5 bases and J by 0 bases; unmatched bases: 7. There are 15 residues in the CDR3. The CDR3 DNA reads as TGTGCCAGCAGCCCCCAAAGGGACTACTCCTACGAGCAGTACTTC. The encoded protein is CASSPQRDYSYEQYF.

V gene TRBV9 combines with J gene TRBJ2-3; 13 nucleotides agree with TRBD2. The CDR3 covers 16 residues. The junction had 2 bases not matched to a gene; V was cut back by 0 bases and J by 4 bases. CDR1 is SGDLS, CDR2 YYNGEE, per germline. CDR3 amino acids: CASSVGTSGGSDTQYF. The CDR3 DNA follows: TGTGCCAGCAGCGTAGGGACTAGCGGGGGCTCAGATACGCAGTATTTT.

The chain recombines TRBV19 with TRBJ1-5; D unclear. The CDR3 spans 14 residues. Germline assignment: CDR1 LNHDA and CDR2 SQIVND (reference sequence). Trimming stripped 3 bases from V and 2 bases from J, with 8 bases between. Here the CDR3 DNA reads TGTGCCAGTAGTATCGTATTTGGCAATCAGCCCCAGCATTTT. Amino acids: CASSIVFGNQPQHF.

The gene calls are TRBV9 and TRBJ2-3; TRBD1 matches 10 bases. In germline, CDR1 is SGDLS, CDR2 YYNGEE. This CDR3 spans 18 amino acids. V shed 0 bases and J 5 bases; nucleotides not matched to a gene: 12. This CDR3 reads CASSVEIRTGGLKDTQYF. CDR3 DNA: TGTGCCAGCAGCGTAGAGATTCGGACAGGGGGTCTTAAAGATACGCAGTATTTT.

This chain joins TRBV29-1 and TRBJ2-3; 9 bases align to TRBD2. Germline CDR1 reads SQVTM; CDR2 reads ANQGSEA. The CDR3 is made up of 17 amino acids. With V trimmed by 1 base and J by 3 bases, 11 bases remained unmatched. The CDR3 here is CSVEASGILEGTDTQYF. The CDR3 DNA reads TGCAGCGTTGAAGCTAGCGGGATCTTGGAGGGGACAGATACGCAGTATTTT.

The V call is TRBV7-9, the J call TRBJ2-3; tentatively, D is TRBD1 (5 bases). With 5 bases removed from V and 1 base from J, the gap between germline ends came to 13 bases. CDR3 length: 15 amino acids. CDR1 is SEHNR, CDR2 FQNEAQ, per germline (reference sequence). CDR3 sequence: CASSLTGGRTDTQYF. CDR3 bases: TGTGCCAGCAGCCTAACAGGCGGACGCACAGATACGCAGTATTTT.

In this sample, this clone turned up once. CDR3 DNA sequence: TGTGCCAGCAAGGTGGGGCAGGTGGAGACCCAGTACTTC. Its protein product is CASKVGQVETQYF. The chain carries TRBV11-3 and TRBJ2-5; D may be TRBD1 (5 bases). CDR3 length: 13 amino acids. CDR1 is SGHNT, CDR2 YENEEA, per germline. V dropped 7 bases and J dropped 5 bases, with 14 bases sitting between them.

The gene calls are TRBV27 and TRBJ2-1, with D possibly TRBD2 on 6 matching bases. The CDR3 extends over 15 amino acids. CDR1 is MNHEY and CDR2 is SMNVEV in the germline V gene (reference sequence). Deletions cut 5 bases from V and 5 bases from J, with 16 bases between. For the CDR3, the DNA is TGTGCCAGCAGTCTCGGGACTTCGGGGGACAATGAGCAGTTCTTC. It yields the protein CASSLGTSGDNEQFF.

The CDR3 here is CASGSGYYNEQFF. CDR3 bases: TGTGCCAGCGGTTCGGGGTATTACAATGAGCAGTTCTTC. V gene TRBV7-9 combines with J gene TRBJ2-1, with D perhaps TRBD2 (5 bases). This CDR3 spans 13 amino acids. V lost 8 bases and J 4 bases, leaving 12 bases between the germline ends. CDR1 is SEHNR and CDR2 is FQNEAQ in the germline V gene (reference sequence).

The V gene is TRBV14, the J gene TRBJ2-7; D is perhaps TRBD1 or TRBD2 (5 bases each). The CDR3 runs 17 residues. With 3 bases removed from V and 0 bases from J, the gap between germline ends came to 18 bases. Germline V gene lookup returns CDR1 SGHDN and CDR2 FVKESK. This CDR3 is CASSHPRDGVNSYEQYF. Here the CDR3 DNA reads TGTGCCAGCAGCCACCCCAGGGACGGCGTTAACTCCTACGAGCAGTACTTC.

The chain recombines TRBV6-5 with TRBJ1-2; possibly TRBD1 for D (6 bases). This CDR3 has 15 residues. Germline CDR1 and CDR2: MNHEY and SVGAGI. V was trimmed by 2 bases and J by 2 bases, leaving 12 bases between them. DNA of the CDR3: TGTGCCAGCAGTTACGAACAGGGTGCAAACTATGGCTACACCTTC. It encodes CASSYEQGANYGYTF.

This clone came up once. This sequence joins TRBV19 and TRBJ2-5, with 8 bases aligning to TRBD2. The CDR3 has 15 residues. The germline CDR1 and CDR2 sequences are LNHDA and SQIVND (reference sequence). V trimming: 5 bases; J trimming: 4 bases; junction bases outside the gene matches: 9. The CDR3 nucleotides are TGTGCCAGTAGTCCCCGGACTAGCTTGGGAGAGACCCAGTACTTC. Its translation: CASSPRTSLGETQYF.

The chain has TRBV7-6 and TRBJ2-1; a possible D gene is TRBD1 (6 bases). Trimming took 5 bases from V and 2 from J, leaving 16 bases between them. The germline CDR1 and CDR2 sequences are SGHVS and FNYEAQ. The CDR3 sequence is 16 residues long. The CDR3 loop is CASSPRTRDTYNEQFF. The CDR3 region has the DNA TGTGCCAGCAGCCCCCGGACCCGGGACACCTACAATGAGCAGTTCTTC.

This clone has a single count. The chain combines TRBV11-2 with TRBJ2-7; D remains unclear. V was trimmed by 1 base and J by 3 bases, leaving 7 bases between them. Germline V lookup: CDR1 SGHAT, CDR2 FQNNGV. The CDR3 consists of 13 residues. CDR3 region: CASSLVGGYEQYF. The CDR3 DNA reads TGTGCCAGCAGCTTAGTAGGCGGCTACGAGCAGTACTTC.

The gene calls are TRBV14 and TRBJ1-2; TRBD1 matches 7 bases. CDR1 and CDR2 (germline): SGHDN, FVKESK. Germline trimming cut 0 bases from V and 7 bases from J; bases unmatched to any gene: 11. There are 16 residues in the CDR3. CDR3 nucleotide sequence: TGTGCCAGCAGCCAAGATGGGGCAGGGGGTCGTCTTGGCTACACCTTC. Residues: CASSQDGAGGRLGYTF.

This clone was observed once. J is TRBJ2-3 and V is TRBV27, with D uncertain. The CDR3 is 13 residues long. CDR1 MNHEY and CDR2 SMNVEV come from the germline V gene (reference sequence). V was pared by 6 bases and J by 1 base, with 8 bases between. The CDR3 DNA reads TGTGCCAGCAGCACGAGCCGCACAGATACGCAGTATTTT. Its translation is CASSTSRTDTQYF.

The rearrangement uses TRBV14 and TRBJ1-2; D ambiguous. The CDR3 is 15 amino acids. The V end was cut by 1 base, the J end by 4 bases, with 13 bases between. Per germline, CDR1 SGHDN and CDR2 FVKESK. The CDR3 sequence is CASSQGGRVAYGYTF. The CDR3 region has the DNA TGTGCCAGCAGCCAAGGGGGAAGGGTGGCCTATGGCTACACCTTC.

The chain couples TRBV19 to TRBJ2-1, with D perhaps TRBD2 (6 bases). The V gene lost 4 bases and the J gene lost 1 base, with 17 bases spanning the gap. The CDR3 is 17 amino acids. Germline V CDR1 and CDR2: LNHDA, SQIVND (reference sequence). The CDR3 DNA sequence: TGTGCCAGTAGTAACCCTCTGGAGGGAACGTCCTACAATGAGCAGTTCTTC. Translation: CASSNPLEGTSYNEQFF.

This CDR3 reads CASSSVTGADTQYF. Written as DNA, the CDR3 is TGTGCCAGCAGCTCTGTGACAGGGGCAGATACGCAGTATTTT. This rearrangement joins TRBV11-2 to TRBJ2-3; TRBD1 matches at 8 bases. The CDR3 spans 14 residues. The germline gives CDR1 SGHAT, CDR2 FQNNGV. Trimming took 4 bases from V and 4 from J; bases not matched to a gene: 4.

Written as DNA, the CDR3 is TGTGCCAGCAGCTTAGAACTAACAGGGGAAGGCACAGATACGCAGTATTTT. Its translation is CASSLELTGEGTDTQYF. The chain is built from TRBV7-9 and TRBJ2-3; the match to TRBD1 covers 7 bases. This CDR3 has 17 amino acids. Germline assignment: CDR1 SEHNR and CDR2 FQNEAQ (reference sequence). After removal of 1 base from V and 1 base from J, the junction contained 8 bases not matched to a gene. The full variable domain, rest sourced from reference TRBV7-9 and TRBJ2-3, is DTGVSQNPRHKITKRGQNVTFRCDPISEHNRLYWYRQTLGQGPEFLTYFQNEAQLEKSRLLSDRFSAERPKGSFSTLEIQRTEQGDSAMYLCASSLELTGEGTDTQYFGPGTRLTVL.

The chain employs TRBV7-9 and TRBJ2-4; TRBD1 is a possible D gene (5 bases). The CDR3 has 16 residues. Trimming shortened V by 5 bases and J by 0 bases, and 14 bases separated the two germline ends. CDR1 and CDR2 (germline): SEHNR, FQNEAQ (reference sequence). The CDR3 protein is CASSQTEELAKNIQYF. The CDR3 DNA reads as TGTGCCAGCAGCCAGACAGAAGAATTAGCCAAAAACATTCAGTACTTC.

J is TRBJ2-7 and V is TRBV12-5, with 7 positions matching TRBD1. Trimming removed 3 bases from V and 0 bases from J; junction bases left unmatched: 2. The CDR3 has 14 amino acids. Germline V lookup: CDR1 LGHNT, CDR2 FRNRAP. The DNA for the CDR3 is TGTGCTAGTGGTTTTGGACAGGACTCCTACGAGCAGTACTTC. Protein sequence: CASGFGQDSYEQYF.

This rearrangement joins TRBV2 to TRBJ2-7; D not resolved. Trimming took 7 bases from V and 3 from J, leaving 16 bases between them. Looked up from germline, CDR1 is SNHLY and CDR2 is FYNNEI. There are 14 residues in the CDR3. The CDR3 sequence: CASTLDTPYYEQYF. The CDR3 bases are TGTGCCAGCACCCTAGACACTCCGTACTACGAGCAGTACTTC.